These T cell receptor beta chains were read from a single sample in a study of high-grade serous ovarian cancer treatment subgroups. Sequencing was performed with immunoSEQ multiplex PCR; in TCRdb, only in-frame clones are kept and a portion is missing. The table includes under 7,000 clones, 60% to 75% detected once. Sequencing input: tumor tissue. The origin of the receptors is a human donor with high-grade serous ovarian cancer. Each CDR3 is given with its conserved first and last residue.

TRBV6-6	CASSSGQGVRNYGYTF
TRBV19	CASTPVHSGNTIYF
TRBV5-6	CASSLVGDEQYF
TRBV7-3	CASSLNEGSTDTQYF
TRBV6-4	CASRASKGQMNTEAFF
TRBV28	CASRGLDTEAFF
TRBV7-2	CASSSRGGGSVEKLFF
TRBV11-2	CASSLDYTNYGYTF
TRBV27	CASSFYPQYF
TRBV7-9	CASSRREGAINEQFF
TRBV18	CASSSAPSAYEQYF
TRBV7-8	CASSPPGVETQYF
TRBV7-2	CASSPGTGDGQPQHF
TRBV29-1	CSVETFKSSYNEQFF
TRBV6-6	CASSYRAGELFF
TRBV5-8	CASSLRPISEQYF
TRBV27	CASSPTYPNLELFF
TRBV2	CASSKGQGNTEAFF
TRBV4-1	CASSQDRAAYGYTF
TRBV7-2	CASSLQGSYGYTF
TRBV7-7	CASSLRQEETQYF
TRBV7-2	CASTQWARYEQYF
TRBV6-5	CASSQSISNQPQHF
TRBV18	CASSPGFNQPQHF
TRBV28	CASSTLGLYGYTF
TRBV28	CASITSRDTPYEQYF
TRBV29-1	CSVSGSSSYNEQFF